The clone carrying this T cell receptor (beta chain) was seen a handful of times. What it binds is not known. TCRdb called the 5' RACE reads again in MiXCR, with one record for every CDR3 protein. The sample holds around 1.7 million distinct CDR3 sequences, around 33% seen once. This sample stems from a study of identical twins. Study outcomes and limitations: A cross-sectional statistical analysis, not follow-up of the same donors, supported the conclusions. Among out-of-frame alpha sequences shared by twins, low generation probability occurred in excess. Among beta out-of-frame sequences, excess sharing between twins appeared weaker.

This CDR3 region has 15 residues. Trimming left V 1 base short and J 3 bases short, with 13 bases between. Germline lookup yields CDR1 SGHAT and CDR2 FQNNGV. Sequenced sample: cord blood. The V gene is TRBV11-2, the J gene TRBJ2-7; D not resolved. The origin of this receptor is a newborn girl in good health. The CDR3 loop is CASSLAGREDYEQYF. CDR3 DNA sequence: TGTGCCAGCAGCTTAGCAGGTAGAGAAGACTACGAGCAGTACTTC. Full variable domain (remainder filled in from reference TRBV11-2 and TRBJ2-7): EAGVAQSPRYKIIEKRQSVAFWCNPISGHATLYWYQQILGQGPKLLIQFQNNGVVDDSQLPKDRFSAERLKGVDSTLKIQPAKLEDSAVYLCASSLAGREDYEQYFGPGTRLTVT.